This is a list of T cell receptor beta chains from one sample in a study of shared clonotypes between healthy human individuals. Assay used: immunoSEQ multiplex PCR; TCRdb lists only in-frame clones, some missing. Of about 2,100,000 clones listed, about 93% were seen once; the top ten hold 1.5% to 2%. The sample taken for sequencing was naive CD8+ T cells from PBMCs. Receptor source: a man younger than 35 in good health. Some clones in this sample may be carry-over from other donors' samples. The CDR3 runs from the conserved cysteine through the conserved F or W. A D gene is named only where the DNA matches it firmly. Clone sizes are given selectively: once, few, many, or a class where the clone is expanded.

clone_size: -; d_call: TRBD2; v_call: TRBV7-2; j_call: TRBJ2-7; cdr3_nt: TGTGCCAGCAGCTGGACTAGTACCTACGAGCAGTACTTC; cdr3_aa: CASSWTSTYEQYF
clone_size: -; d_call: -; v_call: TRBV19; j_call: TRBJ1-2; cdr3_nt: TGTGCCAGTAGTATAGGGGGGAGTGGCTACACCTTC; cdr3_aa: CASSIGGSGYTF
clone_size: -; d_call: -; v_call: TRBV10-3; j_call: TRBJ2-7; cdr3_nt: TGTGCCATCAGTAATACTCGCTCCTACGAGCAGTACTTC; cdr3_aa: CAISNTRSYEQYF
clone_size: -; d_call: -; v_call: TRBV28; j_call: TRBJ2-7; cdr3_nt: TGTGCCAGCAGTAGGCAAGCCTACGAGCAGTACTTC; cdr3_aa: CASSRQAYEQYF
clone_size: -; d_call: -; v_call: TRBV4-1; j_call: TRBJ1-2; cdr3_nt: TGCGCCAGCAGCTACCGGGACACTACTAACTATGGCTACACCTTC; cdr3_aa: CASSYRDTTNYGYTF
clone_size: -; d_call: -; v_call: TRBV9; j_call: TRBJ2-1; cdr3_nt: TGTGCCAGCAGCCCTAGAAAGGTGGGATACAATGAGCAGTTCTTC; cdr3_aa: CASSPRKVGYNEQFF
clone_size: -; d_call: TRBD2; v_call: TRBV19; j_call: TRBJ2-1; cdr3_nt: TGTGCCACTCGTCAACTAGCGGGAGGGTATGAGCAGTTCTTC; cdr3_aa: CATRQLAGGYEQFF
clone_size: -; d_call: TRBD1; v_call: TRBV23-1; j_call: TRBJ2-3; cdr3_nt: TGCGCCAGCAGTCGCCAGGGACAGTCAGGAGGCACAGATACGCAGTATTTT; cdr3_aa: CASSRQGQSGGTDTQYF
clone_size: -; d_call: -; v_call: TRBV4-1; j_call: TRBJ1-5; cdr3_nt: TGCGCCAGCAGCTCCCTTAGGGCCCCTAATCAGCCCCAGCATTTT; cdr3_aa: CASSSLRAPNQPQHF
clone_size: -; d_call: -; v_call: TRBV11-1; j_call: TRBJ2-1; cdr3_nt: TGTGCCAGCAGCTATTTTTCCTACAATGAGCAGTTCTTC; cdr3_aa: CASSYFSYNEQFF
clone_size: -; d_call: -; v_call: TRBV6-5; j_call: TRBJ1-2; cdr3_nt: TGTGCCAGCAGTTACGGCGGGGGCAACTATGGCTACACCTTC; cdr3_aa: CASSYGGGNYGYTF
clone_size: -; d_call: -; v_call: TRBV9; j_call: TRBJ2-1; cdr3_nt: TGTGCCAGCAGCGTAGATCCAGGGAGCAGCAATGAGCAGTTCTTC; cdr3_aa: CASSVDPGSSNEQFF
clone_size: -; d_call: TRBD1; v_call: TRBV7-2; j_call: TRBJ1-2; cdr3_nt: TGTGCCAGCAGCCACAGAGAAACTGGACAGGGGGCATATGGCTACACCTTC; cdr3_aa: CASSHRETGQGAYGYTF
clone_size: -; d_call: -; v_call: TRBV29-1; j_call: TRBJ1-1; cdr3_nt: TGCAGCGTTTGGGAGGACGGGAACACTGAAGCTTTCTTT; cdr3_aa: CSVWEDGNTEAFF
clone_size: -; d_call: -; v_call: TRBV29-1; j_call: TRBJ2-3; cdr3_nt: TGCAGCGTAAGGGAGGTCGACACAGATACGCAGTATTTT; cdr3_aa: CSVREVDTDTQYF
clone_size: -; d_call: -; v_call: TRBV9; j_call: TRBJ1-1; cdr3_nt: TGTGCCAGCAGCGTAGGGTACGGTGGGAACACTGAAGCTTTCTTT; cdr3_aa: CASSVGYGGNTEAFF
clone_size: -; d_call: -; v_call: TRBV4-2; j_call: TRBJ2-4; cdr3_nt: TGTGCCAGCAGCCAAGAGTTGTCTCCCAAAAACATTCAGTACTTC; cdr3_aa: CASSQELSPKNIQYF
clone_size: few; d_call: -; v_call: TRBV9; j_call: TRBJ2-1; cdr3_nt: TGTGCCAGCAGCCCCCTGGGGAGCTCCTACAATGAGCAGTTCTTC; cdr3_aa: CASSPLGSSYNEQFF
clone_size: once; d_call: TRBD2; v_call: TRBV11-2; j_call: TRBJ2-3; cdr3_nt: TGTGCCAGCAGCCCACACAGGGGCGGGGGGGGCACAGATACGCAGTATTTT; cdr3_aa: CASSPHRGGGGTDTQYF
clone_size: -; d_call: TRBD1; v_call: TRBV6-1; j_call: TRBJ1-4; cdr3_nt: TGTGCCAGCAGTGCACAGGGGGATGAAAAACTGTTTTTT; cdr3_aa: CASSAQGDEKLFF
clone_size: once; d_call: -; v_call: TRBV6-6; j_call: TRBJ2-2; cdr3_nt: TGTGCCAGCAGTTACCATAAAACGAACACCGGGGAGCTGTTTTTT; cdr3_aa: CASSYHKTNTGELFF
clone_size: -; d_call: TRBD1; v_call: TRBV7-9; j_call: TRBJ1-2; cdr3_nt: TGTGCCAGCAGCTCTCTCCGGACAGGGAATGGCTACACCTTC; cdr3_aa: CASSSLRTGNGYTF
clone_size: few; d_call: -; v_call: TRBV2; j_call: TRBJ1-2; cdr3_nt: TGTGCCAGCATACAGGGTGCTATCTATGGCTACACCTTC; cdr3_aa: CASIQGAIYGYTF
clone_size: -; d_call: TRBD2; v_call: TRBV18; j_call: TRBJ2-3; cdr3_nt: TGTGCCAGCTCACCACCCGGACTAGCGGGAGTGGTGGATACGCAGTATTTT; cdr3_aa: CASSPPGLAGVVDTQYF
clone_size: -; d_call: -; v_call: TRBV28; j_call: TRBJ2-7; cdr3_nt: TGTGCCAGCAGTACCATTTCACAGGGACCCTACGAGCAGTACTTC; cdr3_aa: CASSTISQGPYEQYF
clone_size: -; d_call: TRBD1; v_call: TRBV27; j_call: TRBJ2-7; cdr3_nt: TGTGCCAGCAGACAAGGGACAGGAGCCTCCTACGAGCAGTACTTC; cdr3_aa: CASRQGTGASYEQYF
clone_size: -; d_call: -; v_call: TRBV7-9; j_call: TRBJ2-1; cdr3_nt: TGTGCCAGCAGCTCATATGAGCAGTTCTTC; cdr3_aa: CASSSYEQFF
clone_size: -; d_call: -; v_call: TRBV7-9; j_call: TRBJ2-5; cdr3_nt: TGTGCCAGCAGCTTAGGACGGTCCCAAGAGACCCAGTACTTC; cdr3_aa: CASSLGRSQETQYF
clone_size: -; d_call: -; v_call: TRBV9; j_call: TRBJ2-7; cdr3_nt: TGTGCCAGCAGCGTAGGTCCAGGGGCCTCCTACGAGCAGTACTTC; cdr3_aa: CASSVGPGASYEQYF
clone_size: -; d_call: -; v_call: TRBV27; j_call: TRBJ1-5; cdr3_nt: TGTGCCAGCAGAGATTTGAGGGAGAATAGCAATCAGCCCCAGCATTTT; cdr3_aa: CASRDLRENSNQPQHF
clone_size: -; d_call: -; v_call: TRBV13; j_call: TRBJ2-7; cdr3_nt: TGTGCCAGCAGCTTAGAAGCGAATTACGAGCAGTACTTC; cdr3_aa: CASSLEANYEQYF
clone_size: -; d_call: -; v_call: TRBV19; j_call: TRBJ2-7; cdr3_nt: TGTGCCAGTAGTCACAGAAGTTTCTCCTACGAGCAGTACTTC; cdr3_aa: CASSHRSFSYEQYF
clone_size: -; d_call: TRBD1; v_call: TRBV9; j_call: TRBJ2-1; cdr3_nt: TGTGCCAGCAGTGGTTCGGGACAGGACAATTGGAATGAGCAGTTCTTC; cdr3_aa: CASSGSGQDNWNEQFF
clone_size: -; d_call: -; v_call: TRBV7-6; j_call: TRBJ1-4; cdr3_nt: TGTGCCAGCAGCTTAGATGCCAGGGCTGAGGGTGAAAAACTGTTTTTT; cdr3_aa: CASSLDARAEGEKLFF
clone_size: -; d_call: -; v_call: TRBV5-1; j_call: TRBJ2-7; cdr3_nt: TGCGCCAGCAGCTTGCTTAGTGCCTACGAGCAGTACTTC; cdr3_aa: CASSLLSAYEQYF
clone_size: -; d_call: -; v_call: TRBV12-1; j_call: TRBJ1-5; cdr3_nt: TGTGCCAGCAGCTTTAGAGATGTATTTCGGGGGAAGGGCGTCAATCAGCCCCAGCATTTT; cdr3_aa: CASSFRDVFRGKGVNQPQHF
clone_size: -; d_call: -; v_call: TRBV7-6; j_call: TRBJ2-2; cdr3_nt: TGTGCCAGCAGCTTAGTGAGATCCGGGAACGGGAACACCGGGGAGCTGTTTTTT; cdr3_aa: CASSLVRSGNGNTGELFF
clone_size: -; d_call: -; v_call: TRBV6-5; j_call: TRBJ1-5; cdr3_nt: TGTGCCAGCAGTATGGGAAGCAATCAGCCCCAGCATTTT; cdr3_aa: CASSMGSNQPQHF
clone_size: -; d_call: -; v_call: TRBV27; j_call: TRBJ1-2; cdr3_nt: TGTGCCAGCAGTGAGAGTGGACGATCTAGTGGCTACACCTTC; cdr3_aa: CASSESGRSSGYTF
clone_size: -; d_call: -; v_call: TRBV7-9; j_call: TRBJ2-1; cdr3_nt: TGTGCCAGCAGCTCACCCGGGACTCTCTACAATGAGCAGTTCTTC; cdr3_aa: CASSSPGTLYNEQFF
clone_size: -; d_call: -; v_call: TRBV21-1; j_call: TRBJ2-3; cdr3_nt: TGTGCCAGCAGCCATCTCGGGCGAGCGGGAGGTCGTACAGATACGCAGTATTTT; cdr3_aa: CASSHLGRAGGRTDTQYF
clone_size: -; d_call: TRBD2; v_call: TRBV19; j_call: TRBJ2-3; cdr3_nt: TGTGCCAGTAGTATACGACTAGCCCCCACAGATACGCAGTATTTT; cdr3_aa: CASSIRLAPTDTQYF
clone_size: -; d_call: TRBD1; v_call: TRBV28; j_call: TRBJ2-1; cdr3_nt: TGTGCCAGCAGTTCTATGGACAGGACCGATCCCTACAATGAGCAGTTCTTC; cdr3_aa: CASSSMDRTDPYNEQFF
clone_size: -; d_call: TRBD1; v_call: TRBV27; j_call: TRBJ2-7; cdr3_nt: TGTGCCAGCAGTACCCGGGACAGGGGCTTATACGAGCAGTACTTC; cdr3_aa: CASSTRDRGLYEQYF
clone_size: -; d_call: -; v_call: TRBV19; j_call: TRBJ2-7; cdr3_nt: TGTGCCAGTAGCCTGACCTGGTTCCCGAGGAACGAGCAGTACTTC; cdr3_aa: CASSLTWFPRNEQYF
clone_size: -; d_call: TRBD1; v_call: TRBV9; j_call: TRBJ2-7; cdr3_nt: TGTGCCAGCAGCGAGGGGACAGGAGATACTTACGAGCAGTACTTC; cdr3_aa: CASSEGTGDTYEQYF
clone_size: -; d_call: TRBD2; v_call: TRBV4-1; j_call: TRBJ2-7; cdr3_nt: TGCGCCAGCACCGAGGGGACTAGCGGGAGTTACGAGCAGTACTTC; cdr3_aa: CASTEGTSGSYEQYF
clone_size: -; d_call: TRBD2; v_call: TRBV13; j_call: TRBJ2-3; cdr3_nt: TGTGCCAGCAGCTCCAGACTAGCGGGAGGAAGGGATACGCAGTATTTT; cdr3_aa: CASSSRLAGGRDTQYF
clone_size: once; d_call: TRBD1; v_call: TRBV28; j_call: TRBJ2-5; cdr3_nt: TGTGCCAGCAGTTTATTTTCCGCGAGGGGGCTAGAGACCCAGTACTTC; cdr3_aa: CASSLFSARGLETQYF
clone_size: -; d_call: TRBD2; v_call: TRBV10-2; j_call: TRBJ2-2; cdr3_nt: TGCGCCAGCAGTGTTCTAGCGGGAGTAGGCGGGGAGCTGTTTTTT; cdr3_aa: CASSVLAGVGGELFF
clone_size: -; d_call: -; v_call: TRBV28; j_call: TRBJ2-5; cdr3_nt: TGTGCCAGCAGGGATCTTCAAGAGACCCAGTACTTC; cdr3_aa: CASRDLQETQYF
clone_size: -; d_call: -; v_call: TRBV28; j_call: TRBJ2-3; cdr3_nt: TGTGCCAGCAGTCCGACAGCGCGACGTCGCACAGATACGCAGTATTTT; cdr3_aa: CASSPTARRRTDTQYF
clone_size: -; d_call: TRBD2; v_call: TRBV7-9; j_call: TRBJ2-1; cdr3_nt: TGTGCCAGCACCCTAACAGCGGGGTCCTACAATGAGCAGTTCTTC; cdr3_aa: CASTLTAGSYNEQFF
clone_size: few; d_call: -; v_call: TRBV7-9; j_call: TRBJ1-5; cdr3_nt: TGTGCCAGCAGCATACTCGGGGGACCCCAGCATTTT; cdr3_aa: CASSILGGPQHF
clone_size: -; d_call: -; v_call: TRBV5-6; j_call: TRBJ1-1; cdr3_nt: TGTGCCAGTGCCTGGGGCGAGGGCACTGAAGCTTTCTTT; cdr3_aa: CASAWGEGTEAFF
clone_size: few; d_call: TRBD1; v_call: TRBV5-1; j_call: TRBJ1-1; cdr3_nt: TGCGCCAGCGGTTGGACAGGGGGAACTGAAGCTTTCTTT; cdr3_aa: CASGWTGGTEAFF
clone_size: -; d_call: TRBD1; v_call: TRBV12-5; j_call: TRBJ1-2; cdr3_nt: TGTGCTAGTGGCCGGGACAGTCGCTCAACTAACTATGGCTACACCTTC; cdr3_aa: CASGRDSRSTNYGYTF
clone_size: -; d_call: TRBD1; v_call: TRBV4-1; j_call: TRBJ2-5; cdr3_nt: TGCGCCAGCAGCCAAGTCACTCGGGACAGGGCAAAAGAGACCCAGTACTTC; cdr3_aa: CASSQVTRDRAKETQYF
clone_size: -; d_call: -; v_call: TRBV7-9; j_call: TRBJ2-5; cdr3_nt: TGTGCCAGCAGCCCCCCTTGGGACATAGAAATTCAAGAGACCCAGTACTTC; cdr3_aa: CASSPPWDIEIQETQYF